Below are 14 T cell receptor beta chains sequenced from a single sample in a study of T-cell memory formation after mild COVID-19. TCRdb used MiXCR to reprocess the 5' RACE reads, holding one entry per CDR3 protein. The table records around 200,000 distinct CDR3 sequences, around 21% of them present only once. The specimen sequenced was PBMCs or a T cell subset sorted from them (not recorded which). Every receptor here comes from an adult woman who had mild COVID-19 (a few samples of this study predate the infection). Cell type and time point are not known.

The V and J genes are TRBV20-1 and TRBJ2-1, with TRBD2 identical over 9 bases. The germline gives CDR1 DFQATT, CDR2 SNEGSKA (reference sequence). The CDR3 runs to 14 residues. After removal of 4 bases from V and 2 bases from J, the junction contained 3 bases not matched to a gene. The CDR3 loop reads CSAMAGGPYNEQFF. In DNA, the CDR3 is TGCAGTGCTATGGCGGGGGGGCCCTACAATGAGCAGTTCTTC.

This clonotype was counted between two and nine times. The chain joins TRBV24-1 to TRBJ2-2; a weak D match, TRBD2 (5 bases). CDR3 length: 14 amino acids. Trimming removed 6 bases from V and 3 bases from J, with 10 bases in between. CDR1 and CDR2 (germline): KGHDR, SFDVKD. CDR3 loop: CATSNVGDTGELFF. The CDR3 DNA reads as TGTGCCACCAGTAACGTGGGAGACACCGGGGAGCTGTTTTTT.

V and J are TRBV4-3 and TRBJ1-1; TRBD1 might be the D (5 bases). The CDR3 is 14 residues long. Germline V gene lookup returns CDR1 LGHNA and CDR2 YSLEER. Between the trimmed V and J ends, which lost 0 bases and 4 bases, there was a span of 9 bases. CDR3 sequence: CASSQDRGGTEAFF. The CDR3, as DNA: TGCGCCAGCAGCCAAGATCGTGGGGGCACTGAAGCTTTCTTT.

The rearrangement links TRBV9 to TRBJ2-3, with a tentative D call TRBD2 (6 bases). V lost 3 bases, J lost 8 bases, and 7 bases lay in between. Germline assignment: CDR1 SGDLS and CDR2 YYNGEE. CDR3 length equals 11 residues. CDR3 sequence reads: CASSGGGTQYF. CDR3 DNA: TGTGCCAGCAGCGGGGGAGGTACGCAGTATTTT.

V and J are TRBV4-1 and TRBJ1-4; D unclear. The CDR3 is 15 amino acids. V lost 0 bases, J lost 6 bases, and 11 bases lay in between. The germline CDR1 and CDR2 sequences are MGHRA and YSYEKL. CDR3 DNA sequence: TGCGCCAGCAGCCAAGACCCTCGGGATGATGAAAAACTGTTTTTT. Protein sequence: CASSQDPRDDEKLFF.

This chain links TRBV9 with TRBJ2-7; D not certain. The germline gives CDR1 SGDLS, CDR2 YYNGEE. This CDR3 spans 13 amino acids. Trimming removed 5 bases at V and 5 bases at J, with 14 bases between. CDR3 DNA: TGTGCCAGCAGTCAGTGGGGTTACGACGAGCAGTACTTC. This gives the protein CASSQWGYDEQYF.

V is TRBV29-1 and J is TRBJ2-1; perhaps TRBD2 as D (5 bases). The CDR3 runs 15 residues. V was shortened by 7 bases and J by 4 bases, with 20 bases between the two germline ends. Germline-derived CDR1 and CDR2 are SQVTM and ANQGSEA. The CDR3 DNA follows: TGCAGCGCTGCTCATGAGGGCGGCCTATACAATGAGCAGTTCTTC. This sequence encodes CSAAHEGGLYNEQFF.

The J gene is TRBJ2-6, the V gene TRBV7-9; possible D gene TRBD1, 5 bases. The CDR3 loop spans 16 amino acids. The V and J ends lost 2 bases and 4 bases respectively, with 12 bases between them. Germline V gene lookup returns CDR1 SEHNR and CDR2 FQNEAQ (reference sequence). The CDR3 here is CASSLQGVWGANVLTF. The CDR3 coding sequence is TGTGCCAGCAGCTTACAGGGTGTGTGGGGGGCCAACGTCCTGACTTTC.

This clonotype has only a few counts. The chain uses TRBV20-1 and TRBJ2-7; 10 nucleotides line up with TRBD2. V lost 7 bases, J lost 4 bases, and 4 bases stayed unmatched. CDR3 length: 12 residues. Germline V gene data show CDR1 as DFQATT and CDR2 as SNEGSKA (reference sequence). The CDR3 nucleotides read TGCAGTGTCTCTAGCGGGGGTTACGAGCAGTACTTC. Translation gives CSVSSGGYEQYF.

This clonotype was counted between two and nine times. This sequence joins TRBV12-3 or TRBV12-4 and TRBJ2-5, with unresolved D. The ends were cut back, 4 bases at V and 2 bases at J, with 14 bases in the middle. This CDR3 is 15 amino acids long. The CDR3 is CASSSTPTRQETQYF. The CDR3, as DNA: TGTGCCAGCAGTTCTACGCCAACTCGGCAAGAGACCCAGTACTTC.

The rearrangement uses TRBV6-6 and TRBJ2-7; either TRBD1 or TRBD2 may fit D (5 bases each). In germline, CDR1 is MNHNY, CDR2 SVGAGI (reference sequence). Trimming took off 6 bases at V and 3 bases at J, with 12 bases between the two ends. The CDR3 is made up of 13 amino acids. DNA of the CDR3: TGTGCCAGCAGATCCGGGACCGTCTACGAGCAGTACTTC. It codes for CASRSGTVYEQYF.

The V gene is TRBV9, the J gene TRBJ1-1; TRBD1 matches 8 bases. The V segment lost 3 bases and the J segment 1 base; nucleotides outside the gene matches: 5. Germline V CDR1 and CDR2: SGDLS, YYNGEE. The CDR3 covers 15 residues. CDR3 sequence reads: CASSEPDRENTEAFF. Here the CDR3 DNA reads TGTGCCAGCAGCGAGCCGGACAGGGAGAACACTGAAGCTTTCTTT.

V and J are TRBV7-9 and TRBJ2-3, with D possibly being TRBD1 (5 bases). The germline V and J ends were trimmed by 7 bases and 2 bases, with 19 bases remaining between them. This CDR3 is built from 16 residues. The V gene's germline CDR1 is SEHNR and CDR2 FQNEAQ (reference sequence). The CDR3 DNA reads as TGTGCCAGCACCCTCAGCCGAGACAGCCTCACAGATACGCAGTATTTT. It encodes CASTLSRDSLTDTQYF.

The table lists this clonotype with many counts. The chain employs TRBV29-1 and TRBJ2-2; D is ambiguous. The CDR3 has 11 amino acids. V lost 5 bases, J lost 1 base, and 2 bases lay in between. CDR1 is SQVTM and CDR2 is ANQGSEA in the germline V gene. The CDR3, as DNA: TGCAGCGTTTGGAACACCGGGGAGCTGTTTTTT. This gives the protein CSVWNTGELFF.